These 3 T cell receptor beta chains were all obtained from the same sample, sequenced in a study of blood T cells in healthy people across ages. A second PCR of 7 to 11 cycles used a sample-barcoded 5' primer and a J-beta primer mix. MiXCR was run by TCRdb on the 5' RACE reads, yielding one entry per CDR3 protein. This sample yields some 890,000 distinct CDR3 sequences, of which almost 30% are seen a single time; roughly 10% belongs to the top ten. This sample also appeared in a second study, on T cells of mothers and their children.

The specimen sequenced was blood. These receptors were taken from a woman between 40 and 55 years old in good health.

Only a few counts were recorded for this clonotype. This sequence joins TRBV15 and TRBJ2-3; a weak D match, TRBD2 (7 bases). The germline V gene encodes CDR1 LNHNV and CDR2 YYDKDF (reference sequence). The CDR3 totals 15 residues. The ends were cut back, 4 bases at V and 0 bases at J, with 11 bases in the middle. Written as DNA, the CDR3 is TGTGCCACCAGCAAGGGGGGGGGGAGCACAGATACGCAGTATTTT. Protein product: CATSKGGGSTDTQYF.

At least ten counts were recorded for this clonotype. The chain has TRBV29-1 and TRBJ2-3; 11 nucleotides agree with TRBD1. Per the germline V gene, CDR1 is SQVTM and CDR2 is ANQGSEA. The CDR3 runs to 14 residues. The V segment lost 8 bases and the J segment 5 bases; nucleotides outside the gene matches: 9. Here the CDR3 reads CSTTGTGGLDTQYF. For the CDR3, the DNA is TGCAGCACGACCGGGACAGGGGGTCTAGATACGCAGTATTTT.

This clonotype appeared many times. The V call is TRBV28, the J call TRBJ2-4, with 7 nucleotides matching TRBD1. Per germline, CDR1 MDHEN and CDR2 SYDVKM. The CDR3 has 13 amino acids. V trimming: 7 bases; J trimming: 7 bases; junction bases outside the gene matches: 7. CDR3 coding DNA: TGTGCCAGCACCCTCTCGGACAGGAACATTCAGTACTTC. Translated: CASTLSDRNIQYF.